These 25 T cell receptor beta chains came from one sample sequenced in a study of monozygotic twins with inflammatory bowel disease. TCRdb reprocessed the 5' RACE reads and stores each CDR3 protein as one record, lacking DNA. The clone table shows fewer than 400,000 distinct CDR3 sequences, with the ten largest holding 5.6%. Sequenced material: blood. All receptors derive from a human donor with ulcerative colitis or Crohn's disease, or a healthy co-twin of an affected twin (not recorded which).

The chain employs TRBV18 and TRBJ2-3; TCRdb's D call, TRBD2, is unchecked because there is no DNA. The germline V gene encodes CDR1 KGHSH and CDR2 LQKENI. CDR3 length equals 19 residues. The CDR3 region is CASSPDRTLWSPSTDTQYF.

J is TRBJ1-1 and V is TRBV27. The CDR3 consists of 15 residues. Germline-derived CDR1 and CDR2 are MNHEY and SMNVEV (reference sequence). CDR3 sequence reads: CASSAQRLMNTEAFF.

The V and J genes are TRBV6-6 and TRBJ1-1; the TCRdb D gene call, TRBD1, has no DNA to confirm it. CDR1 and CDR2 from the germline V gene are MNHNY and SVGAGI (reference sequence). CDR3 length: 13 amino acids. CDR3 loop: CVSSKQETTEAFF.

V gene TRBV5-1 combines with J gene TRBJ1-6; lacking DNA, the TRBD1 call made by TCRdb goes unchecked. The germline gives CDR1 SGHRS, CDR2 YFSETQ. There are 15 residues in the CDR3. CDR3: CASSLQSDGDSPLHF.

The chain recombines TRBV12-3 or TRBV12-4 with TRBJ2-5; TCRdb names TRBD1, which stays unverified in the absence of DNA. CDR3 length equals 15 residues. CDR3 residues: CASSRSGGQGETQYF.

V usage is TRBV28 and J usage is TRBJ2-1. In germline, CDR1 is MDHEN, CDR2 SYDVKM. The CDR3 totals 12 residues. CDR3 in amino acids: CASTGSWNEQFF.

V usage is TRBV4-3 and J usage is TRBJ1-4. Germline lookup yields CDR1 LGHNA and CDR2 YSLEER. The CDR3 sequence is 14 residues long. The CDR3: CASSTGGSAGKLFF.

The genes are TRBV7-2 and TRBJ2-7; TCRdb designates TRBD1, a call that cannot be tested without DNA. From germline, CDR1 is SGHTA and CDR2 FQGNSA. The CDR3 is 13 residues long. The CDR3: CASSLAGKYEQYF.

The chain uses TRBV12-3 or TRBV12-4 and TRBJ1-1; TCRdb's D call, TRBD1, is unchecked because there is no DNA. This CDR3 spans 15 amino acids. The CDR3 protein is CASSPNKPGLTEAFF.

The gene calls are TRBV12-3 or TRBV12-4 and TRBJ2-1; TCRdb's assignment of TRBD2 cannot be checked, as there is no DNA. This CDR3 has 14 residues. The CDR3 protein is CASKKLAGGLEQFF.

The rearrangement joins TRBV5-1 to TRBJ2-7; the D gene TCRdb calls, TRBD2, cannot be checked with no DNA. In germline, CDR1 is SGHRS, CDR2 YFSETQ. This CDR3 is 13 amino acids long. CDR3 loop: CASSLGGLGEQYF.

The genes are TRBV6-1 and TRBJ2-6; TCRdb picks TRBD1, but there is no DNA to check that call. The CDR3 has 15 amino acids. Germline CDR1 is MNHNS and CDR2 is SASEGT. CDR3 region: CASSVGAAGANVLTF.

The chain couples TRBV24-1 to TRBJ2-1; lacking DNA, the TRBD2 call made by TCRdb goes unchecked. The CDR3 has 14 amino acids. Per the germline V gene, CDR1 is KGHDR and CDR2 is SFDVKD. This chain's CDR3 is CATSDPAGANEQFF.

This chain connects TRBV6-5 to TRBJ1-6; the TRBD1 assignment by TCRdb is unverifiable without DNA. The length of the CDR3 is 15 residues. Germline V lookup: CDR1 MNHEY, CDR2 SVGAGI. CDR3 residues: CASSYSQGASSPLHF.

This rearrangement joins TRBV7-2 to TRBJ1-5. Germline V CDR1 and CDR2: SGHTA, FQGNSA. This CDR3 has 13 residues. CDR3: CASSPYSNQRQHF. The full variable domain, rest sourced from reference TRBV7-2 and TRBJ1-5, is GAGVSQSPSNKVTEKGKDVELRCDPISGHTALYWYRQSLGQGLEFLIYFQGNSAPDKSGLPSDRFSAERTGGSVSTLTIQRTQQEDSAVYLCASSPYSNQRQHFGDGTRLSIL.

The chain has TRBV7-2 and TRBJ1-5. This CDR3 spans 12 amino acids. Germline V gives CDR1 SGHTA, CDR2 FQGNSA. The CDR3 protein is CASSPSNQPQHF.

This rearrangement joins TRBV7-2 to TRBJ2-1. The CDR3 runs 11 residues. Germline V gene lookup returns CDR1 SGHTA and CDR2 FQGNSA. The CDR3 loop is CASSSTRKQFF.

The rearrangement joins TRBV28 to TRBJ2-3; the D gene TCRdb calls, TRBD2, cannot be checked with no DNA. CDR1 and CDR2 (germline): MDHEN, SYDVKM. The CDR3 length is 16 residues. CDR3 protein: CASRFTHSGTSFTQYF.

The chain combines TRBV7-9 with TRBJ1-6; as DNA is missing, the TRBD1 call by TCRdb cannot be tested. Germline assignment: CDR1 SEHNR and CDR2 FQNEAQ (reference sequence). CDR3 length: 14 amino acids. The CDR3 sequence: CASSLARDNSPLHF.

V gene TRBV12-5 combines with J gene TRBJ2-1. There are 13 residues in the CDR3. Per the germline V gene, CDR1 is LGHNT and CDR2 is FRNRAP. This CDR3 reads CASGLANLDEQFF.

This sequence joins TRBV5-1 and TRBJ1-2. The CDR3 has 13 amino acids. The germline V gene has CDR1 SGHRS and CDR2 YFSETQ. The CDR3 sequence: CASSRGGGYGYTF.

The J gene is TRBJ2-5, the V gene TRBV25-1. The CDR3 extends over 15 amino acids. Germline V gene sequence: CDR1 MGHDK, CDR2 SYGVNS. The CDR3 sequence is CASSEPTGSEETQYF. Full variable domain (rest looked up from reference TRBV25-1 and TRBJ2-5): EADIYQTPRYLVIGTGKKITLECSQTMGHDKMYWYQQDPGMELHLIHYSYGVNSTEKGDLSSESTVSRIRTEHFPLTLESARPSHTSQYLCASSEPTGSEETQYFGPGTRLLVL.

The V and J genes are TRBV5-1 and TRBJ2-1. In germline, CDR1 is SGHRS, CDR2 YFSETQ. This CDR3 is built from 12 residues. CDR3 in amino acids: CASNKFYNEQFF.

The CDR3 reads CSVDSGGPDGYTF. The gene calls are TRBV29-1 and TRBJ1-2; without DNA, the TCRdb call of TRBD1 cannot be checked. The CDR3 totals 13 residues. The germline gives CDR1 SQVTM, CDR2 ANQGSEA.

This chain joins TRBV4-1 and TRBJ1-2. CDR3 length: 16 amino acids. Germline V CDR1 and CDR2: MGHRA, YSYEKL. The CDR3 protein is CASSQDIRTENYGYTF.